The 27 T cell receptor beta chains given below trace back to one sample, sequenced in a study of blood T cell repertoires in COVID-19. Using immunoSEQ multiplex PCR, the repertoire was profiled, and TCRdb retains in-frame clones only, with some absent. This sample has around 430,000 clones; roughly 88% occur once, and the top ten carry 10% to 15%. The sequenced material came from peripheral blood. These receptors originate from a woman aged 45 to 65 with COVID-19, enrolled during active disease.

A few counts support this clone. This chain joins TRBV11-2 and TRBJ2-7; 7 bases map to TRBD1. V shed 4 bases, J shed 2 bases, and the junction held 2 bases outside the gene matches. Germline V gene lookup returns CDR1 SGHAT and CDR2 FQNNGV. The CDR3 sequence is 13 residues long. CDR3 nucleotides: TGTGCCAGCAGCTGGGGACAGACCTACGAGCAGTACTTC. It encodes CASSWGQTYEQYF.

This sequence joins TRBV30 and TRBJ2-1; the match to TRBD1 covers 7 bases. V shed 1 base, J shed 13 bases, and the junction held 4 bases outside the gene matches. Germline V gene sequence: CDR1 GTSNPN, CDR2 SVGIG (reference sequence). This CDR3 has 11 amino acids. The CDR3 here is CAWSAQGRQFF. The CDR3 DNA follows: TGTGCCTGGAGTGCACAGGGGCGCCAGTTCTTC.

The rearrangement uses TRBV29-1 and TRBJ1-4; a weak D match, TRBD1 (5 bases). V was pared by 6 bases and J by 8 bases, with 13 bases between. The CDR3 is 12 residues long. Per the germline V gene, CDR1 is SQVTM and CDR2 is ANQGSEA. CDR3 nucleotides: TGCAGCGTAGGGGTTTTGAGGGAAAAACTGTTTTTT. This encodes CSVGVLREKLFF.

This chain uses TRBV3-1 (or the pseudogene TRBV3-2) with TRBJ1-6, with D possibly TRBD1 on 5 matching bases. The CDR3 is made up of 14 amino acids. The germline V gene encodes CDR1 LGHDT and CDR2 YNNKEL (reference sequence). Trimming cost V 4 bases and J 7 bases, with 11 bases left between them. The DNA for the CDR3 is TGTGCCAGCAGCCCTTATCCAGGGAATTCACCCCTCCACTTT. Its protein is CASSPYPGNSPLHF.

J is TRBJ1-2 and V is TRBV7-9; the D gene is possibly TRBD1 (5 bases). Looked up from germline, CDR1 is SEHNR and CDR2 is FQNEAQ (reference sequence). V lost 3 bases to trimming and J lost 0 bases, with 11 bases between them. This CDR3 region has 15 residues. CDR3 DNA sequence: TGTGCCAGCAGCTTTACCGACAGACCTAACTATGGCTACACCTTC. Protein product: CASSFTDRPNYGYTF.

The V gene is TRBV28, the J gene TRBJ2-1, with TRBD2 as a possible D gene (6 bases). This CDR3 spans 16 amino acids. Deletions cut 1 base from V and 4 bases from J, with 14 bases between. Germline CDR1 MDHEN, CDR2 SYDVKM. Here the CDR3 reads CASSLFGGRSYNEQFF. The CDR3 bases are TGTGCCAGCAGTTTATTTGGGGGGAGATCTTACAATGAGCAGTTCTTC.

This clone occurred once. The chain has TRBV5-1 and TRBJ2-2, with 10 bases aligning to TRBD1. The junction had 5 bases not matched to a gene; V was cut back by 3 bases and J by 6 bases. Germline CDR1 and CDR2: SGHRS and YFSETQ. The CDR3 runs 15 residues. CDR3 nucleotides: TGCGCCAGCAGCTGGGACAGGGGAAATGCCGGGGAGCTGTTTTTT. Its translation: CASSWDRGNAGELFF.

This clone was observed a single time. This chain connects TRBV7-8 to TRBJ1-1, with D unclear. This CDR3 region has 13 residues. Trimming removed 2 bases at V and 1 base at J, with 5 bases between. CDR1 and CDR2 from the germline V gene are SGHVS and FQNEAQ. The CDR3 DNA reads TGTGCCAGCAGCTTATCAGGGAACACTGAAGCTTTCTTT. This codes for CASSLSGNTEAFF.

The chain joins TRBV24-1 to TRBJ2-1; TRBD1 matches 10 bases. The CDR3 runs 16 residues. The V gene end was trimmed by 4 bases and the J gene end by 10 bases; junction bases not matched to a gene: 12. The germline gives CDR1 KGHDR, CDR2 SFDVKD. The CDR3 sequence is CATSDLTPGTGDEQFF. CDR3 bases: TGTGCCACCAGTGACCTAACCCCCGGGACAGGGGACGAGCAGTTCTTC.

This chain uses TRBV30 with TRBJ1-5, with 11 bases identical to TRBD1. There are 15 residues in the CDR3. From germline, CDR1 is GTSNPN and CDR2 SVGIG (reference sequence). V lost 3 bases, J lost 4 bases, and 5 bases stayed unmatched. CDR3 DNA sequence: TGTGCCTGGAGCGGACAGGGGGCTACTAATCAGCCCCAGCATTTT. The encoded protein is CAWSGQGATNQPQHF.

In its sample, this clone was seen a few times. The CDR3 DNA reads as TGTGCCAGCAGCCAAACGCTCGGGAATCAGCCCCAGCATTTT. This encodes CASSQTLGNQPQHF. V is TRBV4-2 and J is TRBJ1-5; D is unresolved. In germline, CDR1 is LGHNA, CDR2 YNFKEQ. V was shortened by 2 bases and J by 4 bases, with 9 bases between the two germline ends. This CDR3 comprises 14 residues.

As to this clone: The germline gene is not matched at one end of the junction; a read error may be the cause. The chain couples TRBV12-3 or TRBV12-4 to TRBJ2-7; a possible D gene is TRBD2 (5 bases). The CDR3 extends over 12 amino acids. CDR3: CASSIASYEQYF. CDR3 in DNA: TGTGCCAGCAGTATAGCGAGCTACGAGCAGTACTTC.

The V call is TRBV6-5, the J call TRBJ2-3, with a possible D match to TRBD2 (5 bases). The CDR3 has 13 residues. CDR1 and CDR2 from the germline V gene are MNHEY and SVGAGI. The V and J ends lost 5 bases and 6 bases respectively, with 12 bases between them. CDR3 protein: CASSRGPGDTQYF. The CDR3 region has the DNA TGTGCCAGCAGTAGAGGGCCGGGGGATACGCAGTATTTT.

The CDR3 nucleotides are TGTGCCAGCAGCTCTTTGGCGGGTGTGAATGAGCAGTTCTTC. This translates into CASSSLAGVNEQFF. The J gene is TRBJ2-1, the V gene TRBV5-4; a weak D match, TRBD2 (5 bases). The CDR3 totals 14 residues. Trimming removed 3 bases from V and 7 bases from J, with 14 bases in between. The V gene's germline CDR1 is SGHNT and CDR2 YYREEE (reference sequence).

The chain combines TRBV27 with TRBJ1-1; weak D call: TRBD1 (5 bases). The germline gives CDR1 MNHEY, CDR2 SMNVEV (reference sequence). CDR3 length equals 14 residues. V lost 5 bases and J 7 bases, leaving 17 bases between the germline ends. The CDR3 reads CASSPGAGPGEAFF. Written as DNA, the CDR3 is TGTGCCAGCAGTCCAGGTGCAGGGCCGGGTGAAGCTTTCTTT.

This chain links TRBV2 with TRBJ1-2; D gene ambiguous. This CDR3 is 12 amino acids long. Trimming removed 6 bases from V and 2 bases from J, with 7 bases in between. Germline V lookup: CDR1 SNHLY, CDR2 FYNNEI. The DNA for the CDR3 is TGTGCCAGCAGCGAGTCAAACTATGGCTACACCTTC. This gives the protein CASSESNYGYTF.

V gene TRBV6-5 combines with J gene TRBJ1-2; D remains unclear. CDR3 size: 13 residues. Between the trimmed V and J ends, which lost 5 bases and 8 bases, there was a span of 15 bases. The germline V gene has CDR1 MNHEY and CDR2 SVGAGI. The CDR3 loop reads CASSLTEATGYTF. The CDR3 region has the DNA TGTGCCAGCAGTCTTACCGAGGCAACCGGCTACACCTTC.

CDR3 loop: CASSLGQLEMGYTF. The CDR3 region has the DNA TGTGCCAGCAGCTTGGGACAGTTAGAAATGGGCTACACCTTC. The chain links TRBV11-2 to TRBJ1-2; 7 bases fit TRBD1. In germline, CDR1 is SGHAT, CDR2 FQNNGV. The CDR3 covers 14 residues. Unmatched junction bases numbered 9, after V lost 3 bases and J lost 8 bases.

The V call is TRBV3-1 (or the pseudogene TRBV3-2), the J call TRBJ2-7; D perhaps matches TRBD2 (5 bases). The CDR3 totals 14 residues. V was pared by 4 bases and J by 5 bases, with 15 bases between. Germline CDR1 and CDR2: LGHDT and YNNKEL (reference sequence). The CDR3 sequence: CASSPRLTGNEQYF. As DNA, the CDR3 is TGTGCCAGCAGCCCGAGATTAACGGGAAACGAGCAGTACTTC.

The chain uses TRBV4-1 and TRBJ2-2, with TRBD2 as a possible D gene (6 bases). The CDR3 spans 16 residues. Germline assignment: CDR1 MGHRA and CDR2 YSYEKL. V was cut by 0 bases and J by 1 base, with 9 bases left in between. The CDR3 sequence: CASSQESGLNTGELFF. The CDR3 DNA is TGCGCCAGCAGCCAAGAGTCGGGACTGAACACCGGGGAGCTGTTTTTT.

This clone was seen more than once but under ten times. The germline gene is not matched at one end of the junction; a read error may be the cause. The chain uses TRBV14 and TRBJ2-1; no clear D gene. Germline V gives CDR1 SGHDN, CDR2 FVKESK. This CDR3 contains 10 residues. CDR3 protein: CASSQSELFF. In DNA, the CDR3 is TGTGCCAGTTCCCAGTCGGAGCTGTTCTTC.

The V call is TRBV7-8, the J call TRBJ1-1, with 9 bases lining up with TRBD1. The V gene end was trimmed by 5 bases and the J gene end by 4 bases; junction bases not matched to a gene: 5. Germline CDR1 and CDR2: SGHVS and FQNEAQ. There are 14 residues in the CDR3. CDR3 residues: CASSTTGGGTEAFF. The CDR3 nucleotides read TGTGCCAGCAGCACAACAGGGGGCGGCACTGAAGCTTTCTTT. Together with reference TRBV7-8 and TRBJ1-1, the CDR3 gives the full variable domain: GAGVSQSPRYKVAKRGQDVALRCDPISGHVSLFWYQQALGQGPEFLTYFQNEAQLDKSGLPSDRFFAERPEGSVSTLKIQRTQQEDSAVYLCASSTTGGGTEAFFGQGTRLTVV.

The chain couples TRBV9 to TRBJ1-1; D gene ambiguous. Trimming took off 1 base at V and 0 bases at J, with 19 bases between the two ends. Per germline, CDR1 SGDLS and CDR2 YYNGEE. The CDR3 runs 18 residues. CDR3 DNA sequence: TGTGCCAGCAGCGTATCCCTCCCGGGAGCAAACATGAACACTGAAGCTTTCTTT. Encoded protein: CASSVSLPGANMNTEAFF.

CDR3 nucleotide sequence: TGTGCCAGTAGTCTTACAGGGAAAGCTGGGGCCAACGTCCTGACTTTC. Protein product: CASSLTGKAGANVLTF. J is TRBJ2-6 and V is TRBV19, with a weak D call TRBD1 (6 bases). V was shortened by 5 bases and J by 2 bases, with 13 bases between the two germline ends. The CDR3 loop spans 16 amino acids. Germline V gene sequence: CDR1 LNHDA, CDR2 SQIVND (reference sequence).

The CDR3 nucleotides are TGTGCCAGCAGTTATACTAGCGGGGGCTCCTACGAGCAGTACTTC. Protein product: CASSYTSGGSYEQYF. The V and J genes are TRBV2 and TRBJ2-7, with 11 bases identical to TRBD2. The ends lost 5 bases at V and 0 bases at J; junction bases unmatched: 3. This CDR3 contains 15 residues. Germline CDR1 is SNHLY and CDR2 is FYNNEI.

CDR3 sequence reads: CASSLETDTQYF. In DNA, the CDR3 is TGTGCCAGCAGTTTGGAGACAGATACGCAGTATTTT. The chain is built from TRBV6-6 and TRBJ2-3; D uncertain. The V gene's germline CDR1 is MNHNY and CDR2 SVGAGI (reference sequence). CDR3 length equals 12 residues. Deletions cut 4 bases from V and 3 bases from J, with 5 bases between.

Details on this clone: Distinct nucleotide sequences in the sample also encode this CDR3. The V gene is TRBV9, the J gene TRBJ1-5, with TRBD1 identical over 7 bases. Germline CDR1 reads SGDLS; CDR2 reads YYNGEE. The junction had 1 base not matched to a gene; V was cut back by 0 bases and J by 7 bases. The CDR3 spans 13 residues. The CDR3 is CASSVGQGQPQHF. CDR3 coding DNA: TGTGCCAGCAGCGTAGGACAGGGACAGCCCCAGCATTTT.